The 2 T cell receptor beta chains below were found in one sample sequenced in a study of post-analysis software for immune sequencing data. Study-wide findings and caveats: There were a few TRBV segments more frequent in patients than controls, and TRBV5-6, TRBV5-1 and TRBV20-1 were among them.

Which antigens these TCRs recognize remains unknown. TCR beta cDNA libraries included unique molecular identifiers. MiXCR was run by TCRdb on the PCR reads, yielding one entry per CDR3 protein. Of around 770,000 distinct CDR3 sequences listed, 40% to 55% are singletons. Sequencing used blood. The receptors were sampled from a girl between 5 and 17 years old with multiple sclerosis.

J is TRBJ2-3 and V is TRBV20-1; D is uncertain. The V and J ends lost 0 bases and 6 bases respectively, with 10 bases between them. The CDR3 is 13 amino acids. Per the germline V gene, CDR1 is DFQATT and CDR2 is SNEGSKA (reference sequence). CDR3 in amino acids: CSARDPPRDTQYF. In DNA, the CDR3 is TGCAGTGCTAGAGACCCCCCTCGGGATACGCAGTATTTT.

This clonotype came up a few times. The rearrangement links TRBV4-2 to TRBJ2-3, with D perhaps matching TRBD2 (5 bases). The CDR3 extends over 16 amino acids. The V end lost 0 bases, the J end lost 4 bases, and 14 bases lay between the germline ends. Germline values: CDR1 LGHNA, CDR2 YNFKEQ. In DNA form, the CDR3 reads TGTGCCAGCAGCCAAGATCTGGGAGTTCCGGCAGATACGCAGTATTTT. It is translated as CASSQDLGVPADTQYF.